The 8 T cell receptor beta chains presented below share a single source sample, sequenced in a study of blood T cell repertoires in COVID-19 (dated by TCRdb to the early 2020s). Library method: the immunoSEQ multiplex PCR assay. TCRdb mirrors the immuneACCESS table, restricted to in-frame sequences. Some clones are absent from its copies; in checked studies, under half trace to an unresolved V gene, and the reason for the others is unknown. In this sample the table shows about 350,000 clones, approximately 89% of which occur a single time. The ten top clones hold 3.9% of the sample. Sequenced input: peripheral blood. All receptors come from a woman aged 55-69 years with COVID-19, enrolled during active disease.

The chain carries TRBV28 and TRBJ2-7; TRBD2 matches at 7 bases. CDR1 and CDR2 (germline): MDHEN, SYDVKM. Trimming removed 6 bases from V and 2 bases from J; junction bases left unmatched: 7. The CDR3 is 14 residues long. CDR3 bases: TGTGCCAGCAGCCAGGGAGGGCCCCCCTACGAGCAGTACTTC. Protein product: CASSQGGPPYEQYF.

The rearrangement links TRBV2 to TRBJ1-5; 7 nucleotides match TRBD1. Per germline, CDR1 SNHLY and CDR2 FYNNEI. The CDR3 runs 14 residues. The junction had 6 bases not matched to a gene; V was cut back by 10 bases and J by 0 bases. The CDR3 bases are TGTGCCACGGGACAGACCTATAGCAATCAGCCCCAGCATTTT. Amino acids: CATGQTYSNQPQHF.

The V and J genes are TRBV28 and TRBJ2-5; 9 bases agree with TRBD2. V lost 5 bases and J lost 2; bases outside the gene matches: 6. Germline loops: CDR1 MDHEN, CDR2 SYDVKM. This CDR3 is 15 amino acids long. The CDR3 region is CASSLASGIQETQYF. The CDR3 region has the DNA TGTGCCAGCAGTCTGGCTAGCGGGATACAAGAGACCCAGTACTTC.

The chain couples TRBV4-2 to TRBJ2-7; 7 bases match TRBD2. Germline loops: CDR1 LGHNA, CDR2 YNFKEQ. Losses at the gene ends were 0 bases for V and 6 bases for J; bases not matched to a gene: 2. CDR3 length: 13 residues. The CDR3 loop is CASSQDWGGEQYF. In nucleotides, the CDR3 is TGTGCCAGCAGCCAAGATTGGGGGGGCGAGCAGTACTTC.

This clone has more than one count but fewer than ten. The genes are TRBV9 and TRBJ1-5, with a possible D match to TRBD1 (5 bases). V lost 3 bases and J 7 bases, leaving 14 bases between the germline ends. This CDR3 contains 14 residues. Germline CDR1 SGDLS, CDR2 YYNGEE. CDR3 amino acids: CASSEIGERQPQHF. Here the CDR3 DNA reads TGTGCCAGCAGCGAAATAGGGGAAAGGCAGCCCCAGCATTTT. Complete variable domain (other parts from reference TRBV9 and TRBJ1-5): DSGVTQTPKHLITATGQRVTLRCSPRSGDLSVYWYQQSLDQGLQFLIQYYNGEERAKGNILERFSAQQFPDLHSELNLSSLELGDSALYFCASSEIGERQPQHFGDGTRLSIL.

CDR3 sequence: CASRDRASNQPQHF. CDR3 nucleotide sequence: TGTGCCAGCCGAGACAGGGCTAGCAATCAGCCCCAGCATTTT. The chain recombines TRBV6-5 with TRBJ1-5, with 7 bases that match TRBD1. The CDR3 runs 14 residues. The J segment lost 0 bases and the V segment lost 8 bases, leaving 4 bases of the junction unmatched. Germline loops: CDR1 MNHEY, CDR2 SVGAGI.

The chain links TRBV19 to TRBJ1-5; 7 nucleotides agree with TRBD1. The CDR3 spans 14 residues. Germline assignment: CDR1 LNHDA and CDR2 SQIVND (reference sequence). V gave up 5 bases and J gave up 5 bases; unmatched junction bases: 6. CDR3 sequence reads: CASSAQGSYQPQHF. CDR3 bases: TGTGCCAGTAGTGCACAGGGGTCGTATCAGCCCCAGCATTTT.

This chain uses TRBV6-5 with TRBJ2-3; D gene ambiguous. The V end lost 2 bases, the J end lost 1 base, and 10 bases lay between the germline ends. Per germline, CDR1 MNHEY and CDR2 SVGAGI. The CDR3 runs 15 residues. CDR3 sequence: CASSYGQSGTDTQYF. Written as DNA, the CDR3 is TGTGCCAGCAGTTACGGCCAATCTGGCACAGATACGCAGTATTTT.